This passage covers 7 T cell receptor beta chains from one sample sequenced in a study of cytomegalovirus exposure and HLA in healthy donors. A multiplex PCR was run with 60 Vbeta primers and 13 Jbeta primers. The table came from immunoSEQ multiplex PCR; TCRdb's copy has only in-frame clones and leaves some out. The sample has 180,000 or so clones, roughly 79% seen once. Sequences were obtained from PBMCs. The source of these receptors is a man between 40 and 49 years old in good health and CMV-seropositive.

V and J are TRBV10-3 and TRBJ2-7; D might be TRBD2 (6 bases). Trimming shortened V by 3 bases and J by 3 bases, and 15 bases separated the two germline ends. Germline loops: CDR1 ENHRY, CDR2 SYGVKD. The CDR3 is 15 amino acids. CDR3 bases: TGTGCCATCAGTGATTCGACTAGGGCCCTCTACGAGCAGTACTTC. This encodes CAISDSTRALYEQYF.

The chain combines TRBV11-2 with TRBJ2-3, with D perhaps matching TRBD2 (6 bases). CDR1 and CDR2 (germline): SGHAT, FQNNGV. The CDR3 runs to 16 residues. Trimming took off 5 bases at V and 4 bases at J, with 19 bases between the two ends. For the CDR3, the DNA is TGTGCCAGCAGCCCTAACCGGGCTGGAGGGGCAGATACGCAGTATTTT. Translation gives CASSPNRAGGADTQYF.

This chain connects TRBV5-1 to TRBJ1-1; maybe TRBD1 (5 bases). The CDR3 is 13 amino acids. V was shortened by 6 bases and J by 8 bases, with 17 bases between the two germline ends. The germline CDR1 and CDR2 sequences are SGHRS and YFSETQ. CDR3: CASMIQGSAEAFF. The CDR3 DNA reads TGCGCCAGCATGATTCAGGGTTCCGCGGAAGCTTTCTTT.

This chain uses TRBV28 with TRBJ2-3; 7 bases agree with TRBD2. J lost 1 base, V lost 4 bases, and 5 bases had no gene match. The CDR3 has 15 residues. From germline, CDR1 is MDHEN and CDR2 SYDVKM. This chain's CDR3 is CASSYTGGGTDTQYF. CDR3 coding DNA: TGTGCCAGCAGTTATACGGGGGGTGGCACAGATACGCAGTATTTT.

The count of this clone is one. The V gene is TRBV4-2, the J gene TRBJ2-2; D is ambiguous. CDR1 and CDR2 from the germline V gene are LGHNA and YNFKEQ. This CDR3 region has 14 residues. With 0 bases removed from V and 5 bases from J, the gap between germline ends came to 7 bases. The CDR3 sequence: CASSQDRRTGELFF. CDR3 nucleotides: TGTGCCAGCAGCCAAGATCGCAGAACCGGGGAGCTGTTTTTT.

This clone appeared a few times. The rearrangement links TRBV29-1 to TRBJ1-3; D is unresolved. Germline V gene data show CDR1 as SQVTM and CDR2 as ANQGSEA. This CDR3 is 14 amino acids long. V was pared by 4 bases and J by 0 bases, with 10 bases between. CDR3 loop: CSVANARSGNTIYF. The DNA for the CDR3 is TGCAGCGTTGCAAACGCGCGCTCTGGAAACACCATATATTTT.

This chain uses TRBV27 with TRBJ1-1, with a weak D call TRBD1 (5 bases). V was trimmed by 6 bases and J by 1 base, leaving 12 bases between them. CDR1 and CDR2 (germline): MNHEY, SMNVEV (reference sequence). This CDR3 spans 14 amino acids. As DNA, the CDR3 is TGTGCCAGCAGGCGCAAGGGGTCGAACACTGAAGCTTTCTTT. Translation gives CASRRKGSNTEAFF.